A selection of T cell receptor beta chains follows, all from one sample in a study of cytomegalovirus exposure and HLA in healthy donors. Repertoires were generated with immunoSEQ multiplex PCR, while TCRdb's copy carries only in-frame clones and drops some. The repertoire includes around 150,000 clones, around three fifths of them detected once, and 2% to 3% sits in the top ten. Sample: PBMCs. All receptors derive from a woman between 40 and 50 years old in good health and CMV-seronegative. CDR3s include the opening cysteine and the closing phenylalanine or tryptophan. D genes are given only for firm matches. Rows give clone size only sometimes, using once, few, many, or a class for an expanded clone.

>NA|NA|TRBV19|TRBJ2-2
CASSRDRDYTGELFF
TGTGCCAGTAGTAGAGACAGGGACTACACCGGGGAGCTGTTTTTT
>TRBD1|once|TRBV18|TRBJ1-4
CASSPQQGAQGEKLFF
TGTGCCAGCTCACCACAACAGGGGGCACAAGGTGAAAAACTGTTTTTT
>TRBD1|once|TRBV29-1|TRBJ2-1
CSVQGQVGTRSYNEQFF
TGCAGCGTCCAGGGACAGGTAGGGACGAGGTCCTACAATGAGCAGTTCTTC
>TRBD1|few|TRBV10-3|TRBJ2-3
CAISESSGGRTDTQYF
TGTGCCATCAGTGAGTCTTCAGGGGGAAGGACAGATACGCAGTATTTT
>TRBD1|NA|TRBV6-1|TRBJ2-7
CASSETGALGNEQYF
TGTGCCAGCAGTGAAACAGGGGCGCTCGGGAACGAGCAGTACTTC
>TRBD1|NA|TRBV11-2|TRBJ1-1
CASRTGQGSFTSFTEAFF
TGTGCCAGCAGGACGGGACAGGGTTCCTTCACTTCTTTCACTGAAGCTTTCTTT
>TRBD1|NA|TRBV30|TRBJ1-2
CAWSTGTGGYGYTF
TGTGCCTGGAGTACCGGGACAGGGGGCTATGGCTACACCTTC
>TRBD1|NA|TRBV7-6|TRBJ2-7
CASSLGTGSEQYF
TGTGCCAGCAGCTTAGGGACAGGGTCCGAGCAGTACTTC
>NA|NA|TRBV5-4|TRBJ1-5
CASSFSSGQSNQPQHF
TGTGCCAGCAGCTTTTCCTCAGGACAGAGCAATCAGCCCCAGCATTTT
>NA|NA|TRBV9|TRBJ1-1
CASSVAQVGEVAFF
TGTGCCAGCAGCGTAGCCCAAGTTGGGGAGGTAGCTTTCTTT
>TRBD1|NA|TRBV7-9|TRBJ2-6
CASTPKGQGTSGANVLTF
TGTGCCAGCACCCCTAAGGGACAGGGAACATCTGGGGCCAACGTCCTGACTTTC
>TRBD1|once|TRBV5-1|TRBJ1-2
CASSPGTGYGYTF
TGCGCCAGCAGCCCAGGGACAGGGTATGGCTACACCTTC
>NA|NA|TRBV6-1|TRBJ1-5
CASSELRGYSNQPQHF
TGTGCCAGCAGTGAACTAAGGGGATATAGCAATCAGCCCCAGCATTTT
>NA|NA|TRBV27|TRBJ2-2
CASSLLIAGLTLTGELFF
TGTGCCAGCAGTTTACTCATTGCAGGTTTAACCCTCACCGGGGAGCTGTTTTTT
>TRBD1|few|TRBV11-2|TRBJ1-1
CARRQGPSNTEAFF
TGTGCCAGGAGACAGGGACCATCGAACACTGAAGCTTTCTTT
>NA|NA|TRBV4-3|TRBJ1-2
CASSQEGRGNLIYGYTF
TGCGCCAGCAGCCAAGAGGGCAGGGGCAATCTTATCTATGGCTACACCTTC